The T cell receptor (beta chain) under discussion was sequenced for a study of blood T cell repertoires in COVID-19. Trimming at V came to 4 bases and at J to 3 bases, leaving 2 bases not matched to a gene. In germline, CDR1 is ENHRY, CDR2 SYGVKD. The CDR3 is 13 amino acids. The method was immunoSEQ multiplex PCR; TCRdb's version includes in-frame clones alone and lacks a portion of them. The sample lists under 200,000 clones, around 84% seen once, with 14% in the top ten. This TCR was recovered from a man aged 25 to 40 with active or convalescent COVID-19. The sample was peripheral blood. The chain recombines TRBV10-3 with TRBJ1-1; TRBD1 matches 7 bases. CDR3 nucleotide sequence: TGTGCCATCAGTGGAACAGGGGACACTGAAGCTTTCTTT. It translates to CAISGTGDTEAFF.